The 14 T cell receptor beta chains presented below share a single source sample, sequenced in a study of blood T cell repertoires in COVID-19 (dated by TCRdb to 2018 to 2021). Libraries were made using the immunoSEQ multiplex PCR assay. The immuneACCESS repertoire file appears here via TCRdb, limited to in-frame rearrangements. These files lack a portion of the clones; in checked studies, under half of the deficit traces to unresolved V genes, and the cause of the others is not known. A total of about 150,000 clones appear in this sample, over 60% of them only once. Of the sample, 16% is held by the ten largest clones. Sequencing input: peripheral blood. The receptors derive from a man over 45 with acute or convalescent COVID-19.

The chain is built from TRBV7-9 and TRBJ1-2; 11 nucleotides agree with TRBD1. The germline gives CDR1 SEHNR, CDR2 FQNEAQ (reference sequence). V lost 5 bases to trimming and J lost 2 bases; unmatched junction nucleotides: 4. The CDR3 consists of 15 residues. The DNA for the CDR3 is TGTGCCAGCAGCCGGACAGGGGGCCAGAACTATGGCTACACCTTC. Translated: CASSRTGGQNYGYTF.

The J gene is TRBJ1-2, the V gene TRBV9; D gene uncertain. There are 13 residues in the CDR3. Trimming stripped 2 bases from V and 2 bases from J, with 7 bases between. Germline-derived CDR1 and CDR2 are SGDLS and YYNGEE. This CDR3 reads CASSVGSNYGYTF. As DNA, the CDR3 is TGTGCCAGCAGCGTCGGGTCGAACTATGGCTACACCTTC.

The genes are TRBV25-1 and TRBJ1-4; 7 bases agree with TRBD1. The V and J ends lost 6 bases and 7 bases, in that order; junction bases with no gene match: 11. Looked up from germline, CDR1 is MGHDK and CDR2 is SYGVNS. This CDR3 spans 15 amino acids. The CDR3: CASRGIQGSGEKLFF. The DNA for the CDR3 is TGTGCCAGCAGGGGGATACAGGGGAGTGGTGAAAAACTGTTTTTT.

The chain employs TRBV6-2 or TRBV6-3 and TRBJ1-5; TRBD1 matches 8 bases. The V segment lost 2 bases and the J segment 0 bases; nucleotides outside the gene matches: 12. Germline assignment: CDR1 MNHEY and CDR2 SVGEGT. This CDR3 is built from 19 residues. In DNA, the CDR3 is TGTGCCAGCAGTTACGAACCACGATTGGGACAGGATAGCAATCAGCCCCAGCATTTT. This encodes CASSYEPRLGQDSNQPQHF.

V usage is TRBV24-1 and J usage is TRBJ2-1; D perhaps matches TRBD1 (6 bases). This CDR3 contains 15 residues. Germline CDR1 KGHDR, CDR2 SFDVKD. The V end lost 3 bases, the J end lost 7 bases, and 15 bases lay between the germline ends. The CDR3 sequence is CATSDVTAGENEQFF. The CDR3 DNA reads TGTGCCACCAGTGATGTAACAGCAGGGGAAAATGAGCAGTTCTTC.

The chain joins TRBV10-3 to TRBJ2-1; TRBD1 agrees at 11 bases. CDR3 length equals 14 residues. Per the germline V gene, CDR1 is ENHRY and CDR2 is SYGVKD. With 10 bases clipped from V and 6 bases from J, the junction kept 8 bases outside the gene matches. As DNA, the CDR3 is TGTGCCAGCTATACCGGGACAGGGGGCAATGAGCAGTTCTTC. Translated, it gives CASYTGTGGNEQFF.

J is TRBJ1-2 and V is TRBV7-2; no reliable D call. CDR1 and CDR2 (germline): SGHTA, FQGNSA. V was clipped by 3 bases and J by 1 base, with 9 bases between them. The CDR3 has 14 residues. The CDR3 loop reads CASSLVGSNYGYTF. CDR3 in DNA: TGTGCCAGCAGCTTGGTGGGCAGTAACTATGGCTACACCTTC.

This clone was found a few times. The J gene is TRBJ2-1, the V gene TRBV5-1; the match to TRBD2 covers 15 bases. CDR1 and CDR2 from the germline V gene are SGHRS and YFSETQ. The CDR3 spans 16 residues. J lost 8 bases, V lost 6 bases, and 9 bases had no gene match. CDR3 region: CASTTGTSGGQDEQFF. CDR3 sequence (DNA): TGCGCCAGCACTACCGGGACTAGCGGGGGGCAGGATGAGCAGTTCTTC. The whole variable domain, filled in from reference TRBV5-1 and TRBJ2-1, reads KAGVTQTPRYLIKTRGQQVTLSCSPISGHRSVSWYQQTPGQGLQFLFEYFSETQRNKGNFPGRFSGRQFSNSRSEMNVSTLELGDSALYLCASTTGTSGGQDEQFFGPGTRLTVL.

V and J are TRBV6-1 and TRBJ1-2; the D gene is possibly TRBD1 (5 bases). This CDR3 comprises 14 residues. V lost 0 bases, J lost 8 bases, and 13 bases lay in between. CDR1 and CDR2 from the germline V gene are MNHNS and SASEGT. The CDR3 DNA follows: TGTGCCAGCAGTGAAGCCCAGGGAGGGAGGGGCTACACCTTC. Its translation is CASSEAQGGRGYTF.

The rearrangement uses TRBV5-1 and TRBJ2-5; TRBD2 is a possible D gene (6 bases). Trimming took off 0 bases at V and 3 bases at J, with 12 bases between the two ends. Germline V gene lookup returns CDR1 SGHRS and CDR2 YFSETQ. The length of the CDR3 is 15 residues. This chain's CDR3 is CASSLAGTSKETQYF. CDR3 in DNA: TGCGCCAGCAGCTTGGCTGGCACTAGCAAAGAGACCCAGTACTTC.

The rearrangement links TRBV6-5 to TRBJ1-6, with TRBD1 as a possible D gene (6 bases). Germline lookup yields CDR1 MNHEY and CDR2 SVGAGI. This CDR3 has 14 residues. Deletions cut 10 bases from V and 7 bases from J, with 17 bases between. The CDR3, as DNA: TGTGCCACTCAGGACAGTCGAGTGAATTCACCCCTCCACTTT. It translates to CATQDSRVNSPLHF.

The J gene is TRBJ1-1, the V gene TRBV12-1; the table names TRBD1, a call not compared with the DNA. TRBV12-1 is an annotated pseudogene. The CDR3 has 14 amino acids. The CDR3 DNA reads TGTGCCAGCAGCTTTACACCCCGACATCCTGAAGCTTTCTTT. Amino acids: CASSFTPRHPEAFF.

This CDR3 reads CASSLAGPGGETQYF. Written as DNA, the CDR3 is TGTGCCAGCAGCTTAGCAGGACCTGGGGGGGAGACCCAGTACTTC. This chain connects TRBV7-8 to TRBJ2-5; a weak D match, TRBD2 (6 bases). The CDR3 contains 15 residues. Per the germline V gene, CDR1 is SGHVS and CDR2 is FQNEAQ. V dropped 0 bases and J dropped 5 bases, with 13 bases sitting between them.

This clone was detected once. This CDR3 is CASSSGGDRGSYGYTF. Here the CDR3 DNA reads TGTGCCAGCAGCTCCGGCGGGGACAGGGGTTCCTATGGCTACACCTTC. The rearrangement joins TRBV7-9 to TRBJ1-2; the match to TRBD1 covers 10 bases. The germline V gene has CDR1 SEHNR and CDR2 FQNEAQ (reference sequence). This CDR3 spans 16 amino acids. With 4 bases clipped from V and 4 bases from J, the junction kept 9 bases outside the gene matches.